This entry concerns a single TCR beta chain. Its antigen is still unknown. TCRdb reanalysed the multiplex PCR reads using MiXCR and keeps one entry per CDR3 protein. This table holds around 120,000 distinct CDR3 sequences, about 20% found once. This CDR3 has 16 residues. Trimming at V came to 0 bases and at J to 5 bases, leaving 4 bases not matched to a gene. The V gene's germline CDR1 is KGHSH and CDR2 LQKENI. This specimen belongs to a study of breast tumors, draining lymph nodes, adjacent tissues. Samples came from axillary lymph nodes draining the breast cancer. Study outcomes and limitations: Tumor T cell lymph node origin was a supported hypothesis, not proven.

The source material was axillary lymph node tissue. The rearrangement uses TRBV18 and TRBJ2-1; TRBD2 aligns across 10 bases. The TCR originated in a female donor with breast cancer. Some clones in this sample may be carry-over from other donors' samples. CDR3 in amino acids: CASSPPSSGSNNEQFF. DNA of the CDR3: TGTGCCAGCTCACCACCGTCTAGCGGGAGTAACAATGAGCAGTTCTTC.